Following are 16 T cell receptor beta chains from one sample sequenced in a study of shared clonotypes between healthy human individuals. TCRdb's table, derived via immunoSEQ multiplex PCR, lists solely in-frame clones and lacks some. The sample gives some 2,000,000 clones, more than 90% of which show up once; roughly 0.13% is in the top ten. The sequenced sample consisted of naive CD4+ T cells sorted from blood. This sample's subset: CD45RA+ positively selected. All receptors derive from a man between 18 and 35 years old in good health.

This clone was observed a few times. The identical CDR3 is also encoded by other nucleotide sequences in the sample. V and J are TRBV5-1 and TRBJ2-7; D is unclear. Looked up from germline, CDR1 is SGHRS and CDR2 is YFSETQ. V dropped 0 bases and J dropped 0 bases, with 4 bases sitting between them. The CDR3 covers 13 residues. CDR3 protein: CASSLGSSYEQYF. The CDR3 DNA follows: TGCGCCAGCAGCTTGGGTAGCTCCTACGAGCAGTACTTC.

The J gene is TRBJ2-1, the V gene TRBV28; TRBD2 matches 10 bases. Germline loops: CDR1 MDHEN, CDR2 SYDVKM. V lost 6 bases, J lost 4 bases, and 6 bases stayed unmatched. The CDR3 sequence is 15 residues long. The CDR3: CASRSSGGLYNEQFF. The DNA of the CDR3 is TGTGCCAGCAGGTCTAGCGGGGGCCTTTACAATGAGCAGTTCTTC.

The genes are TRBV10-3 and TRBJ1-3; maybe TRBD1 (5 bases). Germline loops: CDR1 ENHRY, CDR2 SYGVKD. Trimming shortened V by 9 bases and J by 0 bases, and 12 bases separated the two germline ends. The CDR3 consists of 14 residues. The CDR3 sequence: CAIMGQLSGNTIYF. DNA for the CDR3: TGTGCCATTATGGGGCAACTCTCTGGAAACACCATATATTTT.

The gene calls are TRBV7-2 and TRBJ2-2; D might be TRBD2 (5 bases). This CDR3 comprises 15 residues. Germline loops: CDR1 SGHTA, CDR2 FQGNSA. Trimming stripped 5 bases from V and 6 bases from J, with 16 bases between. In nucleotides, the CDR3 is TGTGCCAGCAGCCCTACTAGGTCCGAGGCCGGGGAGCTGTTTTTT. Amino acids: CASSPTRSEAGELFF.

The genes are TRBV2 and TRBJ2-7; unclear D gene. The germline V and J ends were trimmed by 6 bases and 6 bases, with 9 bases remaining between them. There are 11 residues in the CDR3. Germline lookup yields CDR1 SNHLY and CDR2 FYNNEI. CDR3 in amino acids: CASRELSEQYF. The CDR3 DNA sequence: TGTGCCAGCAGAGAATTATCCGAGCAGTACTTC.

This chain links TRBV6-1 with TRBJ1-5; TRBD1 matches 10 bases. The CDR3 runs 15 residues. Germline CDR1 is MNHNS and CDR2 is SASEGT. After removal of 6 bases from V and 6 bases from J, the junction contained 8 bases not matched to a gene. CDR3 in DNA: TGTGCCAGCAGGGAGACAGGGGGCGGAGGTCAGCCCCAGCATTTT. Its translation is CASRETGGGGQPQHF.

The V call is TRBV13, the J call TRBJ2-2; 12 bases are shared with TRBD2. With V trimmed by 5 bases and J by 4 bases, 2 bases remained unmatched. CDR3 length: 15 residues. CDR1 is PRHDT, CDR2 FYEKMQ, per germline (reference sequence). DNA of the CDR3: TGTGCCAGCAGCCCGGGACTAGCGGGCACCGGGGAGCTGTTTTTT. It codes for CASSPGLAGTGELFF.

This clone showed up just once. The chain carries TRBV7-6 and TRBJ2-7, with TRBD2 identical over 10 bases. The CDR3 spans 15 residues. Germline loops: CDR1 SGHVS, CDR2 FNYEAQ. J lost 7 bases, V lost 2 bases, and 8 bases had no gene match. The CDR3 loop reads CASSLTTGLAQEQYF. CDR3 in DNA: TGTGCCAGCAGCTTAACTACGGGACTAGCGCAGGAGCAGTACTTC. Full variable domain (missing parts from reference TRBV7-6 and TRBJ2-7): GAGVSQSPRYKVTKRGQDVALRCDPISGHVSLYWYRQALGQGPEFLTYFNYEAQQDKSGLPNDRFSAERPEGSISTLTIQRTEQRDSAMYRCASSLTTGLAQEQYFGPGTRLTVT.

The chain joins TRBV5-1 to TRBJ2-5, with TRBD2 identical over 8 bases. This CDR3 spans 15 amino acids. Germline V gene data show CDR1 as SGHRS and CDR2 as YFSETQ. With V trimmed by 4 bases and J by 4 bases, 9 bases remained unmatched. The CDR3 region has the DNA TGCGCCAGCAGCCCCGCCACAAGCGGGGGAGAGACCCAGTACTTC. It codes for CASSPATSGGETQYF. Supplemented by reference TRBV5-1 and TRBJ2-5, the full variable domain reads KAGVTQTPRYLIKTRGQQVTLSCSPISGHRSVSWYQQTPGQGLQFLFEYFSETQRNKGNFPGRFSGRQFSNSRSEMNVSTLELGDSALYLCASSPATSGGETQYFGPGTRLLVL.

The chain uses TRBV5-6 and TRBJ2-6; D unresolved. V lost 4 bases to trimming and J lost 1 base, with 9 bases between them. This CDR3 has 15 residues. Germline CDR1 and CDR2: SGHDT and YYEEEE. This CDR3 reads CASSLVSSGANVLTF. For the CDR3, the DNA is TGTGCCAGCAGCCTTGTCAGTTCTGGGGCCAACGTCCTGACTTTC.

The chain uses TRBV7-2 and TRBJ1-1; tentative D call: TRBD1 (6 bases). This CDR3 region has 14 residues. CDR1 and CDR2 from the germline V gene are SGHTA and FQGNSA. The V end lost 1 base, the J end lost 8 bases, and 14 bases lay between the germline ends. CDR3 loop: CASSLVAGQLEAFF. The CDR3 nucleotides read TGTGCCAGCAGCTTAGTTGCGGGACAACTCGAAGCTTTCTTT.

The chain carries TRBV19 and TRBJ2-7; TRBD1 agrees at 8 bases. The CDR3 extends over 15 amino acids. The V gene's germline CDR1 is LNHDA and CDR2 SQIVND (reference sequence). The V and J ends lost 6 bases and 1 base, in that order; junction bases with no gene match: 8. CDR3 in amino acids: CASSNFGTGSYEQYF. CDR3 bases: TGTGCCAGTAGCAACTTTGGGACAGGATCCTACGAGCAGTACTTC. The full variable domain, with the rest looked up from reference TRBV19 and TRBJ2-7, is DGGITQSPKYLFRKEGQNVTLSCEQNLNHDAMYWYRQDPGQGLRLIYYSQIVNDFQKGDIAEGYSVSREKKESFPLTVTSAQKNPTAFYLCASSNFGTGSYEQYFGPGTRLTVT.

The chain combines TRBV18 with TRBJ1-1; D unclear. The V gene's germline CDR1 is KGHSH and CDR2 LQKENI. V lost 3 bases to trimming and J lost 0 bases, with 11 bases between them. This CDR3 comprises 15 residues. This CDR3 reads CASSPGSPVNTEAFF. DNA for the CDR3: TGTGCCAGCTCACCTGGCAGTCCCGTGAACACTGAAGCTTTCTTT.

The chain links TRBV5-6 to TRBJ2-5; TRBD1 or TRBD2 may be the D gene (5 bases each). The V gene lost 4 bases and the J gene lost 5 bases, with 15 bases spanning the gap. Germline CDR1 is SGHDT and CDR2 is YYEEEE. The CDR3 loop spans 14 amino acids. The CDR3 protein is CASSRLGERETQYF. The CDR3 nucleotides are TGTGCCAGCAGCCGCTTGGGGGAAAGGGAGACCCAGTACTTC.

J is TRBJ1-4 and V is TRBV28, with D possibly being TRBD1 (5 bases). There are 15 residues in the CDR3. V was shortened by 4 bases and J by 5 bases, with 14 bases between the two germline ends. The V gene's germline CDR1 is MDHEN and CDR2 SYDVKM. CDR3 DNA sequence: TGTGCCAGCAGTTCGGGGGAGGTTAAGAATGAAAAACTGTTTTTT. Translating gives CASSSGEVKNEKLFF.

Only one count was recorded for this clone. The chain couples TRBV19 to TRBJ1-2, with TRBD1 matching 8 bases. Germline V gives CDR1 LNHDA, CDR2 SQIVND (reference sequence). The CDR3 length is 13 residues. V shed 6 bases, J shed 4 bases, and the junction held 4 bases outside the gene matches. The CDR3 coding sequence is TGTGCCAGTAGAGACGACAGGGGCTATGGCTACACCTTC. As protein: CASRDDRGYGYTF.